This T cell receptor (beta chain) was obtained from a study of blood T cells in healthy people across ages. Sample-barcoded 5' priming and a J-beta primer mix drove a second PCR of about 7 to 11 cycles. Using its own MiXCR run on the 5' RACE reads, TCRdb lists one record per CDR3 protein. The sample holds 1.2 million to 1.5 million distinct CDR3 sequences; around 42% are singletons and the top ten take around 8%. This clonotype came up a few times. The CDR3 runs 11 residues. The J gene is TRBJ2-7, the V gene TRBV21-1; the table's D call TRBD1 went unverified against the DNA. TRBV21-1 is reported as a pseudogene. Input material: blood. The source is a woman aged 18-29 years in good health. The CDR3 bases are TGTGCCAGCAGCGGGGACAGGTCAGAGTACTTC. This encodes CASSGDRSEYF.